Here is one T cell receptor (beta chain) with its context. This sample is drawn from a study of blood T cell repertoires in COVID-19. Assay: immunoSEQ multiplex PCR; the TCRdb copy retains only in-frame clones and omits some. The data show a few hundred thousand clones, with about 86% seen just once and approximately 4.4% held by the top ten. CDR3 length: 18 residues. Germline V lookup: CDR1 MNHEY, CDR2 SMNVEV (reference sequence). Trimming took 0 bases from V and 0 from J, leaving 15 bases between them. The sequencing input was PBMCs or T cells enriched from blood (not recorded which). The chain employs TRBV27 and TRBJ2-4, with TRBD1 as a possible D gene (6 bases). The origin of this receptor is a woman between 40 and 50 years old with acute COVID-19. Here the CDR3 DNA reads TGTGCCAGCAGTTTATCAGGGGGAAGAGGTAAAGCCAAAAACATTCAGTACTTC. Translating gives CASSLSGGRGKAKNIQYF.